Here is one T cell receptor beta chain with its context. A junction boundary mismatches the germline segment, possibly from a read error. The sample is drawn from a study of tumor-infiltrating lymphocytes in primary liver carcinoma. Study-level information: Roughly 3.5 to 7.13 million productive TCRbeta reads came from each sample, comparable across tissue types.

The CDR3 runs 13 residues. Germline CDR1 reads SGHVS; CDR2 reads FQNEAQ. Starting from 500 ng of total RNA, TCR beta cDNA was produced with a primer in the constant region. Slightly modified ARM-PCR, run as three nested multiplex PCR rounds, produced the TCR beta libraries. The first two PCR rounds used TRBV1-TRBV30 primers with a Cbeta primer, around 10 cycles each. TCRdb reprocessed the multiplex PCR reads via MiXCR and lists one record per CDR3 protein. The repertoire includes 150,000 to 200,000 distinct CDR3 sequences, 70% to 90% of them detected once, and 15% to 20% sits in the top ten. Co-extracted RNA and DNA came from roughly 20-30 mg of unsorted bulk tissue.

This sequence originates from a man aged 35 to 55 with primary liver carcinoma and hepatitis B virus infection. This chain joins TRBV7-8 and TRBJ2-7, with 7 bases fitting TRBD1. Source material: tumor tissue from primary liver carcinoma. CDR3 DNA sequence: TGTGCCAGCAGCCGGGACAGTTCCTATGAGCAGTGCTTC. This gives the protein CASSRDSSYEQCF.